Here is one T cell receptor beta chain with its context. Germline CDR1 reads SGHNT; CDR2 reads YYREEE (reference sequence). CDR3 length: 13 amino acids. V was pared by 1 base and J by 2 bases, with 5 bases between. This entry belongs to a study of blood T cell repertoires in COVID-19. Looking at the study overall: PBMCs, B-cell-depleted T cells, or T cells were the source of the cDNA or gDNA that made up the material.

Cohorts were assigned according to the clinical history that participants reported. Donors in Cohort 3 who had recovered were those with two negative PCRs, healthcare professional clearance, or resolution of their symptoms. Per the original methods: Estimation of nucleated cell counts relied on the amplification of reference gene primers. Generated by immunoSEQ multiplex PCR, the TCRdb table keeps only in-frame clones and is missing some. The V and J calls and clone size come from that table; D and trimming were worked out from the DNA. The sample shows around 390,000 clones, about 87% of them seen only once.

This chain joins TRBV5-4 and TRBJ2-3; D uncertain. Source material: PBMCs or T cells enriched from blood (not recorded which). This clonotype originated in a woman between 45 and 60 years old who had recovered from COVID-19. The CDR3 sequence is CASSLLLTDTQYF. The DNA of the CDR3 is TGTGCCAGCAGCTTGCTCCTCACAGATACGCAGTATTTT.